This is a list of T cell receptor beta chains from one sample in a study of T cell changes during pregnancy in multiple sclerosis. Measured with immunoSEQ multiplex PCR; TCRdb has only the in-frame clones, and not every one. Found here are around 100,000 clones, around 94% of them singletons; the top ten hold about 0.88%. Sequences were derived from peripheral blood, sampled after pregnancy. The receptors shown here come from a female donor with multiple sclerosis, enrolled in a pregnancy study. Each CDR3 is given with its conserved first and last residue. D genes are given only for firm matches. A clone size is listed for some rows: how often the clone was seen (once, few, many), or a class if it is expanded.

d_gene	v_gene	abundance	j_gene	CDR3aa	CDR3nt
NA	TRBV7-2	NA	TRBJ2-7	CASSLFREQYF	TGTGCCAGCAGCTTATTCCGCGAGCAGTACTTC
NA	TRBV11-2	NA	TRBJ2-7	CASSLVGGAYEQYF	TGTGCCAGCAGCTTAGTGGGCGGGGCGTACGAGCAGTACTTC
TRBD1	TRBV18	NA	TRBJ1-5	CASSPQRTGGNQPQHF	TGTGCCAGCTCACCACAGCGGACAGGGGGCAATCAGCCCCAGCATTTT
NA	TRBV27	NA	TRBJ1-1	CASSFMPGGRLGRVTEAFF	TGTGCCAGCAGTTTTATGCCCGGGGGTAGGTTGGGGCGCGTCACTGAAGCTTTCTTT
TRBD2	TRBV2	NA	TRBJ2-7	CASSPSGRSSYEQYF	TGTGCCAGCAGTCCTAGCGGGAGGAGCTCCTACGAGCAGTACTTC
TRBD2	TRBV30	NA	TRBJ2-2	CAWTGTSGSRNGELFF	TGTGCCTGGACTGGGACTAGCGGGAGTCGGAACGGGGAGCTGTTTTTT
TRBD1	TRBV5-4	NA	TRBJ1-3	CASSLTGGSGNTIYF	TGTGCCAGCAGCTTGACAGGGGGCTCGGGAAACACCATATATTTT
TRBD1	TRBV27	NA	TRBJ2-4	CASGSPIRDRKNIQYF	TGTGCCAGCGGATCTCCGATTAGGGACAGGAAAAACATTCAGTACTTC
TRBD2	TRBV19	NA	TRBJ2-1	CASSILTSGRAGEQFF	TGTGCCAGTAGTATACTGACTAGCGGGAGGGCCGGTGAGCAGTTCTTC
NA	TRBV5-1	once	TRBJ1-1	CASSLRAGSPSEAFF	TGCGCCAGCAGCTTGAGGGCCGGGAGCCCCTCAGAAGCTTTCTTT
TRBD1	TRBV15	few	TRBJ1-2	CATSPRSTGLGYTF	TGTGCCACCAGCCCTCGATCGACAGGGCTTGGCTACACCTTC
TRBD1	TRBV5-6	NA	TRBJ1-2	CASSLEGTVTYGYTF	TGTGCCAGCAGCCTGGAGGGGACAGTTACTTATGGCTACACCTTC
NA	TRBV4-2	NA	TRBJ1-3	CASSQDSPFSGGNTIYF	TGTGCCAGCAGCCAAGATAGTCCTTTTAGCGGTGGAAACACCATATATTTT
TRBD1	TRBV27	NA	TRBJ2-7	CASGQGTYEQYF	TGTGCCAGTGGACAGGGGACCTACGAGCAGTACTTC
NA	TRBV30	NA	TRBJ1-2	CAWSRGLARGYTF	TGTGCCTGGAGTCGAGGGTTGGCGCGGGGCTACACCTTC
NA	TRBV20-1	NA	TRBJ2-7	CSAGRIYEQYF	TGCAGTGCAGGGAGGATCTACGAGCAGTACTTC
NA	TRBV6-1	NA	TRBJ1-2	CASSEDGGYGYTF	TGTGCCAGCAGTGAAGACGGGGGTTATGGCTACACCTTC
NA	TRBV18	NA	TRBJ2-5	CASSPLQQETQYF	TGTGCCAGCTCACCATTACAGCAAGAGACCCAGTACTTC
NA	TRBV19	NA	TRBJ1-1	CASSTPQGLGMNTEAFF	TGTGCCAGTAGTACCCCCCAGGGTTTGGGAATGAACACTGAAGCTTTCTTT
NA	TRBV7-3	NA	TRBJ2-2	CASSPQGTNLITGELFF	TGTGCCAGCAGCCCCCAGGGGACGAACCTTATCACCGGGGAGCTGTTTTTT
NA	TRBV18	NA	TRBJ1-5	CASSPRQGNQPQHF	TGTGCCAGCTCACCACGACAGGGCAATCAGCCCCAGCATTTT
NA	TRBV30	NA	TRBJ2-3	CAWASGHGTDTQYF	TGTGCCTGGGCGTCGGGACATGGCACAGATACGCAGTATTTT
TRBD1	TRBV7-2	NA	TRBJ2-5	CASSLDRGQETQYF	TGTGCCAGCAGCTTAGACAGGGGCCAAGAGACCCAGTACTTC
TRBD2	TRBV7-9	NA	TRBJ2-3	CASSLGDRAGDITDTQYF	TGTGCCAGCAGCTTAGGAGATCGAGCGGGAGATATCACAGATACGCAGTATTTT
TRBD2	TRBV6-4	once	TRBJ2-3	CASSDLAGGSTDTQYF	TGTGCCAGCAGTGACTTAGCGGGGGGGAGCACAGATACGCAGTATTTT
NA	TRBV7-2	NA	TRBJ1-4	CASSFHREKLFF	TGTGCCAGCAGCTTTCATAGAGAAAAACTGTTTTTT
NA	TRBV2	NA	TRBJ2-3	CASSESPSFADTQYF	TGTGCCAGCAGTGAGAGCCCTAGCTTCGCAGATACGCAGTATTTT
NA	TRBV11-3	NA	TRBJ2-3	CASSKGFSSTDTQYF	TGTGCCAGCTCTAAGGGGTTTTCTAGCACAGATACGCAGTATTTT
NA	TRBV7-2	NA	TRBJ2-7	CASSLARGSHEQYF	TGTGCCAGCAGCTTAGCGCGGGGTTCCCACGAGCAGTACTTC
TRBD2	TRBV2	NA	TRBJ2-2	CASSVGEGGELFF	TGTGCCAGCAGTGTAGGGGAGGGCGGGGAGCTGTTTTTT
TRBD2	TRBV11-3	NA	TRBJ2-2	CASSRLAGATGELFF	TGTGCCAGCAGTCGACTAGCGGGGGCTACCGGGGAGCTGTTTTTT
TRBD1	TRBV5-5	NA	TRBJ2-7	CASSLGRTGPYEQYF	TGTGCCAGCAGCTTGGGTAGGACAGGGCCCTACGAGCAGTACTTC
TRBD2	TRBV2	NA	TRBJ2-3	CASTQLAGGTDTQYF	TGTGCCAGCACCCAACTAGCGGGGGGCACAGATACGCAGTATTTT
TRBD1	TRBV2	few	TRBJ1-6	CASSVYRGYNSPLHF	TGTGCCAGCAGTGTATACAGGGGCTATAATTCACCCCTCCACTTT
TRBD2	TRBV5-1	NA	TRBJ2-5	CASSYQRGLETQYF	TGCGCCAGCAGCTACCAGCGGGGCCTAGAGACCCAGTACTTC
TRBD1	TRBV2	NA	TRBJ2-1	CASKVGTGRNEQFF	TGTGCCAGCAAGGTAGGGACAGGGAGGAATGAGCAGTTCTTC
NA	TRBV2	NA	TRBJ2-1	CASSLPGDNEQFF	TGTGCCAGCAGTCTTCCGGGAGACAATGAGCAGTTCTTC
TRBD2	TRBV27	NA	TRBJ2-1	CASSFYRPFSGRPYNEQFF	TGTGCCAGCAGCTTTTATCGCCCCTTCAGCGGGAGGCCCTACAATGAGCAGTTCTTC
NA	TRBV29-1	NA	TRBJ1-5	CSVAGENSNQPQHF	TGCAGCGTTGCTGGAGAGAATAGCAATCAGCCCCAGCATTTT
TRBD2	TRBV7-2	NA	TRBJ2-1	CASSPRTSGGAYNEQFF	TGTGCCAGCAGCCCTCGGACTAGCGGGGGGGCCTACAATGAGCAGTTCTTC
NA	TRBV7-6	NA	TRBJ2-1	CASSLAGGEQFF	TGTGCCAGCAGCTTAGCGGGGGGTGAGCAGTTCTTC
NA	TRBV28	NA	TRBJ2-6	CASRQTNVLTF	TGTGCCAGCAGACAAACCAACGTCCTGACTTTC
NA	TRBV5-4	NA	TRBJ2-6	CASSKGQSGANVLTF	TGTGCCAGCAGCAAAGGACAGTCTGGGGCCAACGTCCTGACTTTC
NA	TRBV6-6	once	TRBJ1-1	CASSPGLDLWKAFF	TGTGCCAGCAGTCCAGGGTTGGATCTCTGGAAAGCTTTCTTT